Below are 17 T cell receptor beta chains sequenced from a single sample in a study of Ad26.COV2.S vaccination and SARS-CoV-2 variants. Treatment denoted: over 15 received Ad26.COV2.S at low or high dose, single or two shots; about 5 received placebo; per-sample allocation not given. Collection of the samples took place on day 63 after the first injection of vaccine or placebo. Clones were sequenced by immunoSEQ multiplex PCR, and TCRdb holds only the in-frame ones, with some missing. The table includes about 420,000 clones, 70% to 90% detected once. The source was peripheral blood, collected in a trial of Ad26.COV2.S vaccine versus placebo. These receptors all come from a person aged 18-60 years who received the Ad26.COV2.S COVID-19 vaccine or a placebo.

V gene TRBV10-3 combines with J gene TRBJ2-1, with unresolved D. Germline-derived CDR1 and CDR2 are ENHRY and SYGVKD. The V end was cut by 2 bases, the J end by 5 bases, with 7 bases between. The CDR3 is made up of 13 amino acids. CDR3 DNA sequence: TGTGCCATCAGTGAGAGATCGGACAATGAGCAGTTCTTC. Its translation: CAISERSDNEQFF.

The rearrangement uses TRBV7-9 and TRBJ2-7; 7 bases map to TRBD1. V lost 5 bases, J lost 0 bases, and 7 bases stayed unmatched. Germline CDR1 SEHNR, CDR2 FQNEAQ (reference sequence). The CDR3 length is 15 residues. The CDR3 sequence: CASSGPRDSSYEQYF. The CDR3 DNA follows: TGTGCCAGCAGCGGCCCCCGGGACAGCTCCTACGAGCAGTACTTC.

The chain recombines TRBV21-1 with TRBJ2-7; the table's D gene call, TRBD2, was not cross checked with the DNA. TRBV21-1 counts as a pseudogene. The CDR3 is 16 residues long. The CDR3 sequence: CASSELAGGLSYEQYF. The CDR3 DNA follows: TGTGCCAGCAGTGAACTAGCGGGGGGGCTAAGCTACGAGCAGTACTTC.

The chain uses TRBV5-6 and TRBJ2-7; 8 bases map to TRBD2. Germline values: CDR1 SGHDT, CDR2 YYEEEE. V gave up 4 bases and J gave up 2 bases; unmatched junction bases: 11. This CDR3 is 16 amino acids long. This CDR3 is CASSRPLGGGPYEQYF. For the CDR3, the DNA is TGTGCCAGCAGCAGACCTCTAGGCGGGGGGCCCTACGAGCAGTACTTC.

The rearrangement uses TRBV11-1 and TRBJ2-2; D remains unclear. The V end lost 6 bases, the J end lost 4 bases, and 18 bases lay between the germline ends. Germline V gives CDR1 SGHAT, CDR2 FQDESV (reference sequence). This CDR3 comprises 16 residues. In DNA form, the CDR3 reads TGTGCCAGCAGTCATTTTAGGCCCCCAGGCACCGGGGAGCTGTTTTTT. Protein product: CASSHFRPPGTGELFF.

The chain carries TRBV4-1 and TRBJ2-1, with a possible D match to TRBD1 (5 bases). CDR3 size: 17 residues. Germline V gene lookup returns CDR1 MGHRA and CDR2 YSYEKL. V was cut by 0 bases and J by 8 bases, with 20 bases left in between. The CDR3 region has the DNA TGCGCCAGCAGCCAAGATAAGCAGGGTCATCTTATCGATGAGCAGTTCTTC. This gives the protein CASSQDKQGHLIDEQFF.

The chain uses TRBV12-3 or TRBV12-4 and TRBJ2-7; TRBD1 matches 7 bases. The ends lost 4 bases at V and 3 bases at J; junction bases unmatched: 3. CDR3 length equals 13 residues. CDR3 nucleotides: TGTGCCAGCAGTTGGGGACAGAGCTACGAGCAGTACTTC. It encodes CASSWGQSYEQYF.

The CDR3 reads CASSGGSNQPQHF. DNA for the CDR3: TGCGCCAGCAGCGGGGGTTCTAATCAGCCCCAGCATTTT. This chain joins TRBV4-1 and TRBJ1-5, with D possibly TRBD1 on 5 matching bases. The CDR3 covers 13 residues. V shed 5 bases and J shed 4 bases, with 9 bases lying between them. The germline gives CDR1 MGHRA, CDR2 YSYEKL.

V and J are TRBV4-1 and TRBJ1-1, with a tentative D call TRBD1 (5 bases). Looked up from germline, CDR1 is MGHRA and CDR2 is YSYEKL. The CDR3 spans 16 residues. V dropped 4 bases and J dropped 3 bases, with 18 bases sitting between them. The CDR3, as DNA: TGCGCCAGCAGCCTAAACGGGGCGGGGCTGCACACTGAAGCTTTCTTT. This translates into CASSLNGAGLHTEAFF.

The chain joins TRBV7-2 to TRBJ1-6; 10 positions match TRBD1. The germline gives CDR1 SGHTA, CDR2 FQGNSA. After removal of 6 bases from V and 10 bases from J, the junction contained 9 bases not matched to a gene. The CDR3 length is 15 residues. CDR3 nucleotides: TGTGCCAGCAGTCGGGACAGGGGTGATGGCTCACCCCTCCACTTT. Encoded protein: CASSRDRGDGSPLHF.

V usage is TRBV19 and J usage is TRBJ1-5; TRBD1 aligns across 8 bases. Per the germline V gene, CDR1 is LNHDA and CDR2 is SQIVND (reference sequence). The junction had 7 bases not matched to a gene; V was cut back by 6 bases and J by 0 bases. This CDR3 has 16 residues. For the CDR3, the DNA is TGTGCCAGTAGCCGACAGGGGAGGAATAGCAATCAGCCCCAGCATTTT. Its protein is CASSRQGRNSNQPQHF. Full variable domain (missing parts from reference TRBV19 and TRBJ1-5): DGGITQSPKYLFRKEGQNVTLSCEQNLNHDAMYWYRQDPGQGLRLIYYSQIVNDFQKGDIAEGYSVSREKKESFPLTVTSAQKNPTAFYLCASSRQGRNSNQPQHFGDGTRLSIL.

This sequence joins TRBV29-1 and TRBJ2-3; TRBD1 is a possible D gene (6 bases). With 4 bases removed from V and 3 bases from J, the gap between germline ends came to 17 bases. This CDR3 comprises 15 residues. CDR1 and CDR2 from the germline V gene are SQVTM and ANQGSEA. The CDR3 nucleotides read TGCAGCGTTGCCAGGCAGGGGTATCGGACAGATACGCAGTATTTT. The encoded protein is CSVARQGYRTDTQYF.

This CDR3 reads CASSFIRSNTEAFF. As DNA, the CDR3 is TGTGCCAGCAGTTTTATCCGGTCGAACACTGAAGCTTTCTTT. The J gene is TRBJ1-1, the V gene TRBV28; D uncertain. Germline V gene sequence: CDR1 MDHEN, CDR2 SYDVKM. The CDR3 is 14 amino acids. V was clipped by 3 bases and J by 1 base, with 9 bases between them.

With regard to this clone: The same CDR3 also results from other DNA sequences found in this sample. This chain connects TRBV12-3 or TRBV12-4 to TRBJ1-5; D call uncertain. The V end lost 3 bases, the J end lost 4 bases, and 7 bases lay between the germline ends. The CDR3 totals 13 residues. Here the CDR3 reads CASSFGGNQPQHF. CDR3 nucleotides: TGTGCCAGCAGTTTCGGTGGGAATCAGCCCCAGCATTTT.

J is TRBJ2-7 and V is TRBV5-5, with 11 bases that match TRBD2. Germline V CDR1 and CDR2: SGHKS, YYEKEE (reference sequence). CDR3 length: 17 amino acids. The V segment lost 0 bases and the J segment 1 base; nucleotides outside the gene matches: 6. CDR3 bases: TGTGCCAGCAGCTTGGGCCCCACTAGCGGGGGTTCCTACGAGCAGTACTTC. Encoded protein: CASSLGPTSGGSYEQYF.

The DNA for the CDR3 is TGTGCCAGCAGCTGGACAGGGGCCTACGAGCAGTACTTC. It is translated as CASSWTGAYEQYF. J is TRBJ2-7 and V is TRBV14; 9 bases agree with TRBD1. CDR3 size: 13 residues. Germline CDR1 and CDR2: SGHDN and FVKESK. V shed 5 bases and J 2 bases; nucleotides not matched to a gene: 1. The full variable domain, rest sourced from reference TRBV14 and TRBJ2-7, is EAGVTQFPSHSVIEKGQTVTLRCDPISGHDNLYWYRRVMGKEIKFLLHFVKESKQDESGMPNNRFLAERTGGTYSTLKVQPAELEDSGVYFCASSWTGAYEQYFGPGTRLTVT.

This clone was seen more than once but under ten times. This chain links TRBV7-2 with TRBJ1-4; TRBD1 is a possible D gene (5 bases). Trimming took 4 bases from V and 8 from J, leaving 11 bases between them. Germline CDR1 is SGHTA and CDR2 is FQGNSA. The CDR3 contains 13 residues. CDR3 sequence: CASSYGGREKLFF. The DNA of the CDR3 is TGTGCCAGCAGCTATGGGGGAAGGGAAAAACTGTTTTTT.